The 12 T cell receptor beta chains reported below all come from one sample, sequenced in a study of cytomegalovirus exposure and HLA in healthy donors. The PCR contained 60 Vbeta and 13 Jbeta primers. The table came from immunoSEQ multiplex PCR; TCRdb's copy has only in-frame clones and leaves some out. This table holds 100,000 to 150,000 clones, 70% to 90% found once. The source material was PBMCs. Source of these receptors: a man aged 18 to 29 in good health and CMV-seropositive.

V is TRBV5-6 and J is TRBJ2-2; maybe TRBD2 (7 bases). The CDR3 length is 17 residues. The germline V and J ends were trimmed by 3 bases and 4 bases, with 19 bases remaining between them. Germline loops: CDR1 SGHDT, CDR2 YYEEEE. The CDR3 DNA reads as TGTGCCAGCAGCTCCCCCGTAATCGGGGGGCTCACCGGGGAGCTGTTTTTT. Protein sequence: CASSSPVIGGLTGELFF.

This chain joins TRBV6-5 and TRBJ1-1; weak D call: TRBD1 (6 bases). Germline CDR1 MNHEY, CDR2 SVGAGI. This CDR3 is built from 12 residues. Trimming left V 6 bases short and J 7 bases short, with 12 bases between. As DNA, the CDR3 is TGTGCCAGCAGATACGGACAGAGTGAAGCTTTCTTT. Translated, it gives CASRYGQSEAFF.

The chain couples TRBV6-6 to TRBJ1-2, with D possibly TRBD1 on 6 matching bases. Between the trimmed V and J ends, which lost 2 bases and 6 bases, there was a span of 7 bases. CDR1 and CDR2 (germline): MNHNY, SVGAGI (reference sequence). The length of the CDR3 is 12 residues. The CDR3 bases are TGTGCCAGCAGTTACGAGGGGGATGGCTACACCTTC. This gives the protein CASSYEGDGYTF.

V is TRBV4-2 and J is TRBJ1-5, with D perhaps matching TRBD1 (6 bases). V was pared by 0 bases and J by 3 bases, with 15 bases between. This CDR3 is built from 17 residues. Per germline, CDR1 LGHNA and CDR2 YNFKEQ. The CDR3 loop is CASSQEATWTDNQPQHF. The CDR3 nucleotides are TGTGCCAGCAGCCAAGAGGCTACCTGGACAGACAATCAGCCCCAGCATTTT.

A single count supports this clone. This sequence joins TRBV19 and TRBJ1-1; D is unclear. Looked up from germline, CDR1 is LNHDA and CDR2 is SQIVND (reference sequence). This CDR3 comprises 13 residues. Trimming took 2 bases from V and 1 from J, leaving 5 bases between them. The DNA for the CDR3 is TGTGCCAGTAGTATAACGAGGAACACTGAAGCTTTCTTT. This gives the protein CASSITRNTEAFF.

V and J are TRBV5-1 and TRBJ1-4; D may be TRBD1 (5 bases). This CDR3 has 15 residues. The germline gives CDR1 SGHRS, CDR2 YFSETQ. V was trimmed by 0 bases and J by 8 bases, leaving 14 bases between them. The CDR3 loop is CASSLVRGGDEKLFF. CDR3 nucleotide sequence: TGCGCCAGCAGCTTGGTGCGGGGAGGGGACGAAAAACTGTTTTTT.

This clone was recorded only once. The chain has TRBV19 and TRBJ1-1; D not certain. The ends were cut back, 6 bases at V and 4 bases at J, with 12 bases in the middle. The V gene's germline CDR1 is LNHDA and CDR2 SQIVND (reference sequence). The CDR3 length is 13 residues. This CDR3 is CASRLGGSTEAFF. The DNA for the CDR3 is TGTGCCAGTAGGCTAGGCGGGAGCACTGAAGCTTTCTTT.

The rearrangement joins TRBV6-1 to TRBJ2-7; D gene unclear. Per the germline V gene, CDR1 is MNHNS and CDR2 is SASEGT. V lost 8 bases, J lost 2 bases, and 13 bases lay in between. There are 13 residues in the CDR3. CDR3 protein: CASSTTTTYEQYF. The CDR3 nucleotides are TGTGCCAGCTCCACAACCACCACCTACGAGCAGTACTTC.

A note on this clone: At one end, the junction sequence differs from germline, possibly due to a read error. The genes are TRBV11-2 and TRBJ1-2, with no clear D. Per germline, CDR1 SGHAT and CDR2 FQNNGV. The CDR3 has 12 amino acids. The CDR3 loop is CASSLIGGLTLF. The CDR3 nucleotides are TGTGCCAGCAGCTTGATAGGAGGCCTGACCCTCTTC.

The V call is TRBV6-5, the J call TRBJ1-2; perhaps TRBD1 as D (5 bases). V lost 0 bases to trimming and J lost 4 bases, with 15 bases between them. The CDR3 sequence is 16 residues long. The V gene's germline CDR1 is MNHEY and CDR2 SVGAGI. The CDR3 reads CASSYSYQGLGYGYTF. The CDR3 nucleotides are TGTGCCAGCAGTTACTCATATCAGGGACTTGGCTATGGCTACACCTTC.

This clone was detected only a few times. The gene calls are TRBV7-6 and TRBJ1-4; 9 nucleotides align to TRBD1. The ends lost 6 bases at V and 5 bases at J; junction bases unmatched: 1. CDR1 is SGHVS and CDR2 is FNYEAQ in the germline V gene. The CDR3 totals 13 residues. The CDR3 DNA sequence: TGTGCCAGCAGGGGACAGGGAAATGAAAAACTGTTTTTT. Translating it yields CASRGQGNEKLFF.

The chain links TRBV5-1 to TRBJ2-5, with a tentative D call TRBD1 (5 bases). V was pared by 0 bases and J by 6 bases, with 9 bases between. The CDR3 spans 13 residues. Germline assignment: CDR1 SGHRS and CDR2 YFSETQ. CDR3 sequence: CASSLADSQTQYF. The DNA of the CDR3 is TGCGCCAGCAGCTTGGCCGACAGCCAGACCCAGTACTTC. The whole variable domain, remainder taken from reference TRBV5-1 and TRBJ2-5, is KAGVTQTPRYLIKTRGQQVTLSCSPISGHRSVSWYQQTPGQGLQFLFEYFSETQRNKGNFPGRFSGRQFSNSRSEMNVSTLELGDSALYLCASSLADSQTQYFGPGTRLLVL.